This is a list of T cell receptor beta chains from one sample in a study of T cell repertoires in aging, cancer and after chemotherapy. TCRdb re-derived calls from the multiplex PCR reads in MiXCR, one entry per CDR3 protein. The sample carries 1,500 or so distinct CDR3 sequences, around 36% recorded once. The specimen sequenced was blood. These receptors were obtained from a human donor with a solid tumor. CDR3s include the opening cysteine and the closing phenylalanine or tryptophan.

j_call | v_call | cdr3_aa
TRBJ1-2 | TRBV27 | CASSSGQGTGYTF
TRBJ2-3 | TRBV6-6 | CASSTPGDTQYF
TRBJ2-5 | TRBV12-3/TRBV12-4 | CASSTGLAGSTQYF
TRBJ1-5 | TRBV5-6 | CASSRDGDWSNQPQHF
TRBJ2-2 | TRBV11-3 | CASSWGRNTGELFF
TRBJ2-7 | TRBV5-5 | CASSHRDPYEQYF
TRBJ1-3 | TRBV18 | CASSPTGTANSGNTIYF
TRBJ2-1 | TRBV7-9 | CASSLALAGMYNEQFF
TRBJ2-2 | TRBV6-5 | CASKGQGGTGELFF
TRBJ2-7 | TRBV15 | CATSRGFVRGPSEQYF
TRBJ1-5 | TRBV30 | CASSGGQGRNQPQHF
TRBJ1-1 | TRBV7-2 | CVSSLEYFGDTEAFF
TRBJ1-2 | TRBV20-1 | CSARDSVIHGYTF
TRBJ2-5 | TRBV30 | CAWGQGSGETQYF
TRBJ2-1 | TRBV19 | CASSIGQGLNYEQFF
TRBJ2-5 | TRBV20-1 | CSAIRLAGVDETQYF
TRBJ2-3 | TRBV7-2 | CASSPRFNTDTQYF
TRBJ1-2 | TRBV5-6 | CASSFYDGYTF
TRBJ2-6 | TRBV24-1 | CATSDSTGTPGANVLTF
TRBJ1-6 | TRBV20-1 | CSARDRTGEVSPLHF
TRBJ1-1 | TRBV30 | CASDSQNTKAFF
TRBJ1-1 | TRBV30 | CAWSNPDRANTKAFF
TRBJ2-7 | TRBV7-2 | CASLWRGGRGEQYF
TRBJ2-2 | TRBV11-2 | CASSPRLAGGGTGELFF
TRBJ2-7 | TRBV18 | CASSLQFGGSYEQYF
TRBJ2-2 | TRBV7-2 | CASSPYLISNTGELFF
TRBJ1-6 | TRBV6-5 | CASSYARGGNSPLHF
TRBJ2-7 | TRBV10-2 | CASSEFHEQYF
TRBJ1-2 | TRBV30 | CAWRMAATNYGYTF
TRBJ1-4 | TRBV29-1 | CSGTGPNEKLFF
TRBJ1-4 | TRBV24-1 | CATSDPGTLENEKLFF
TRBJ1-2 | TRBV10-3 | CAISESAAYANYGYTF
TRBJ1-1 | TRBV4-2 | CASSQDWGGTEAFF
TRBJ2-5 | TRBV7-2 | CASSYTGGETQYF
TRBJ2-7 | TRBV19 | CASRQGQEQYF
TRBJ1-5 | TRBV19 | CASSPQQGNQPQHF
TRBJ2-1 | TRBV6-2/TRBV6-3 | CASSPRTQTAEQFF
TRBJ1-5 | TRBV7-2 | CASSFLRQPQHF
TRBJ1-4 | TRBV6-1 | CASTRQIATNEKLFF
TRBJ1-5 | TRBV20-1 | CSARITPSDSNQPQHF
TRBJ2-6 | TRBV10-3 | CAISVDGDSGANVLTF
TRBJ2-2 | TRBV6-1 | CASSVPGQLNTGELFF